This T cell receptor beta chain is drawn from a study of CD8+CD57+ T cells in acquired aplastic anemia. Germline CDR1 and CDR2: SNHLY and FYNNEI. The CDR3 is made up of 12 amino acids. Genomic DNA served as template for TCR beta VDJ and CDR3 profiling. TCRdb re-analysed the reads in MiXCR, keeping a single row per CDR3 protein. The table shows about 130,000 distinct CDR3 sequences, with 41% occurring only once. Of note for this clonotype: A much more abundant neighbour one base away suggests this may be a read error. Lacking the conserved final phenylalanine or tryptophan, this CDR3 likely reflects a read error.

The sequencing sample was made of sorted CD4+, CD8+, or CD8+CD57+ T cells (not recorded which) from PBMCs. The receptor's source is a human donor in good health, serving as a control. The rearrangement joins TRBV2 to TRBJ2-3; weak D call: TRBD1 (5 bases). The CDR3 sequence is CASREGADTQYL. The CDR3 region has the DNA TGTGCCAGCAGAGAAGGGGCAGATACGCAGTATCTT.